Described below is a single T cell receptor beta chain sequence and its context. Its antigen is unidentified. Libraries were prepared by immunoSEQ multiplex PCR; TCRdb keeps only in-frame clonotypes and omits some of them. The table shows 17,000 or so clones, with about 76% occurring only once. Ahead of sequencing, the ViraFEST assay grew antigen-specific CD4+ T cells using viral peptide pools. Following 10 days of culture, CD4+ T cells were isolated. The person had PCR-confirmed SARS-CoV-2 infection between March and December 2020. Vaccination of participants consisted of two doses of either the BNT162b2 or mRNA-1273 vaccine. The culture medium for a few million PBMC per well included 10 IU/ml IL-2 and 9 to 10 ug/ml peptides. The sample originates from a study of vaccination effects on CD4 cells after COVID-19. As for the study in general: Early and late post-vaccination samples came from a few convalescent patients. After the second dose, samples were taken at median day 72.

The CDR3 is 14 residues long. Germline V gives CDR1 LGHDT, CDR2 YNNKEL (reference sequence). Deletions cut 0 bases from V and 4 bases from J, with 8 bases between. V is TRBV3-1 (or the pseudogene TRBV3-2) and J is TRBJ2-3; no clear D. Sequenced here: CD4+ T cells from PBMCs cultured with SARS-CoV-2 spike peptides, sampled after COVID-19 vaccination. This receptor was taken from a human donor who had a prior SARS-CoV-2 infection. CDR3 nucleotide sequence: TGTGCCAGCAGCCAAGACTCCGGGTCAGATACGCAGTATTTT. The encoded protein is CASSQDSGSDTQYF.